What follows are 18 T cell receptor beta chains derived from one specimen sequenced in a study of blood T cell repertoires in COVID-19. The repertoire was sequenced with immunoSEQ multiplex PCR; TCRdb's copy has only in-frame clones and lacks some. The sample lists 400,000 or so clones; roughly nine tenths were seen once. The sequenced sample was PBMCs or T cells enriched from blood (not recorded which). Source of these receptors: a man between 25 and 39 years old who had recovered from COVID-19.

This chain connects TRBV9 to TRBJ2-3; tentatively, D is TRBD1 (5 bases). The V and J ends lost 2 bases and 6 bases respectively, with 16 bases between them. Germline CDR1 SGDLS, CDR2 YYNGEE. The CDR3 is 15 residues long. DNA for the CDR3: TGTGCCAGCAGCGTGGGCGGACACGGCCAGGATACGCAGTATTTT. It translates to CASSVGGHGQDTQYF.

The chain couples TRBV28 to TRBJ2-3; perhaps TRBD1 as D (6 bases). Germline V gene lookup returns CDR1 MDHEN and CDR2 SYDVKM. The CDR3 sequence is 15 residues long. Deletions cut 6 bases from V and 2 bases from J, with 15 bases between. The chain's CDR3 is CASRSDGQYTDTQYF. CDR3 nucleotides: TGTGCCAGCAGGTCTGATGGACAGTACACAGATACGCAGTATTTT.

The chain joins TRBV27 to TRBJ2-1, with 7 bases matching TRBD2. CDR1 MNHEY and CDR2 SMNVEV come from the germline V gene (reference sequence). V trimming: 3 bases; J trimming: 7 bases; junction bases outside the gene matches: 3. The CDR3 has 13 residues. The CDR3 nucleotides read TGTGCCAGCAGTTTCGGGGGAGGGAATGAGCAGTTCTTC. Translated: CASSFGGGNEQFF.

The genes are TRBV7-8 and TRBJ2-5, with 7 bases fitting TRBD2. V shed 6 bases and J 1 base; nucleotides not matched to a gene: 11. Germline loops: CDR1 SGHVS, CDR2 FQNEAQ. This CDR3 is 16 amino acids long. CDR3 residues: CASRSRGGGAQETQYF. In nucleotides, the CDR3 is TGTGCCAGCAGGTCACGCGGGGGAGGGGCCCAAGAGACCCAGTACTTC.

V and J are TRBV6-1 and TRBJ1-2; TRBD1 agrees at 8 bases. The junction had 5 bases not matched to a gene; V was cut back by 0 bases and J by 5 bases. The germline V gene has CDR1 MNHNS and CDR2 SASEGT. This CDR3 comprises 15 residues. This chain's CDR3 is CASSEAGQASYGYTF. CDR3 in DNA: TGTGCCAGCAGTGAAGCGGGACAGGCTTCGTATGGCTACACCTTC.

A few counts support this clone. The chain carries TRBV5-4 and TRBJ1-1; D call uncertain. V was pared by 1 base and J by 4 bases, with 8 bases between. CDR3 length equals 13 residues. The germline CDR1 and CDR2 sequences are SGHNT and YYREEE (reference sequence). CDR3 loop: CASSLFGSTEAFF. In DNA form, the CDR3 reads TGTGCCAGCAGCTTGTTCGGGTCCACTGAAGCTTTCTTT.

The CDR3 DNA follows: TGTGCCAGCTCACTCGTCTTGTTTAGCACAGATACGCAGTATTTT. Translated: CASSLVLFSTDTQYF. The rearrangement joins TRBV18 to TRBJ2-3; D gene unclear. The CDR3 totals 15 residues. CDR1 and CDR2 from the germline V gene are KGHSH and LQKENI. V gave up 4 bases and J gave up 0 bases, with 11 bases separating them.

The chain uses TRBV28 and TRBJ2-7, with 10 bases matching TRBD2. This CDR3 contains 16 residues. The V and J ends lost 6 bases and 3 bases, in that order; junction bases with no gene match: 11. Germline CDR1 and CDR2: MDHEN and SYDVKM. The CDR3 nucleotides read TGTGCCAGCAGCCGAAAGCCTCTAGCGGGAGTCTACGAGCAGTACTTC. This translates into CASSRKPLAGVYEQYF.

The chain joins TRBV3-1 (or the pseudogene TRBV3-2) to TRBJ2-2; D might be TRBD2 (5 bases). This CDR3 contains 15 residues. Germline assignment: CDR1 LGHDT and CDR2 YNNKEL (reference sequence). V lost 1 base to trimming and J lost 6 bases, with 12 bases between them. The CDR3 DNA reads TGTGCCAGCAGCCAAGGTACGGGAAGCCCCGGGGAGCTGTTTTTT. Protein sequence: CASSQGTGSPGELFF.

With respect to this clone: Other DNA sequences from this sample encode an identical CDR3 as well. This chain connects TRBV27 to TRBJ2-1, with D perhaps TRBD2 (6 bases). Germline V lookup: CDR1 MNHEY, CDR2 SMNVEV (reference sequence). This CDR3 has 14 amino acids. Trimming pared 2 bases from V and 1 base from J, leaving 6 bases between. The CDR3 loop is CASSLRGSYNEQFF. CDR3 DNA: TGTGCCAGCAGTTTACGGGGGTCCTACAATGAGCAGTTCTTC.

This chain connects TRBV6-1 to TRBJ2-3; TRBD2 matches 10 bases. Per germline, CDR1 MNHNS and CDR2 SASEGT. This CDR3 has 18 amino acids. V was clipped by 3 bases and J by 5 bases; unmatched bases: 14. CDR3: CASSDPYLAGARGDTQYF. CDR3 DNA: TGTGCCAGCAGTGACCCGTACCTAGCGGGAGCGAGGGGAGATACGCAGTATTTT.

V usage is TRBV29-1 and J usage is TRBJ2-7; 9 positions agree with TRBD1. The CDR3 spans 15 residues. The germline CDR1 and CDR2 sequences are SQVTM and ANQGSEA. V trimming: 1 base; J trimming: 2 bases; junction bases outside the gene matches: 6. CDR3 nucleotides: TGCAGCGTTGAAGTCCGGACAGGGGCGACCTACGAGCAGTACTTC. This codes for CSVEVRTGATYEQYF.

A few counts support this clone. The V gene is TRBV15, the J gene TRBJ2-1; TRBD1 matches 8 bases. Germline V CDR1 and CDR2: LNHNV, YYDKDF (reference sequence). The CDR3 has 15 amino acids. The J segment lost 6 bases and the V segment lost 4 bases, leaving 8 bases of the junction unmatched. The CDR3 nucleotides are TGTGCCACCAGCAACGACAGGGGAGTTCTCAATGAGCAGTTCTTC. Protein product: CATSNDRGVLNEQFF.

This CDR3 is CASSYKGNYGYTF. CDR3 sequence (DNA): TGTGCCAGCAGTTACAAGGGGAACTATGGCTACACCTTC. The chain carries TRBV6-2 or TRBV6-3 and TRBJ1-2; TRBD1 is a possible D gene (5 bases). V was cut by 2 bases and J by 2 bases, with 6 bases left in between. The germline V gene encodes CDR1 MNHEY and CDR2 SVGEGT. This CDR3 contains 13 residues.

The chain carries TRBV11-2 and TRBJ1-1; D is perhaps TRBD1 (5 bases). V was pared by 2 bases and J by 3 bases, with 10 bases between. From germline, CDR1 is SGHAT and CDR2 FQNNGV. The CDR3 spans 14 residues. The CDR3 DNA reads TGTGCCAGCAGCTTACGGGGGGGGTACACTGAAGCTTTCTTT. Its translation: CASSLRGGYTEAFF.

Of note for this clone: The same CDR3 can be traced to other DNA sequences in this sample. Written as DNA, the CDR3 is TGTGCCAGTAGTATAGGGCAGGGGAACACTGAAGCTTTCTTT. It specifies CASSIGQGNTEAFF. The chain uses TRBV19 and TRBJ1-1; maybe TRBD1 (5 bases). CDR1 LNHDA and CDR2 SQIVND come from the germline V gene (reference sequence). CDR3 size: 14 residues. Trimming shortened V by 1 base and J by 1 base, and 7 bases separated the two germline ends.

The chain links TRBV9 to TRBJ1-1; 7 positions agree with TRBD1. The CDR3 has 14 amino acids. Germline CDR1 and CDR2: SGDLS and YYNGEE. V shed 4 bases and J 5 bases; nucleotides not matched to a gene: 8. The CDR3 sequence is CASSQNRGLTEAFF. The DNA of the CDR3 is TGTGCCAGCAGCCAAAACAGGGGTTTAACTGAAGCTTTCTTT.

Of note for this clone: Germline and junction disagree at one end, which may indicate a read error. The V and J genes are TRBV13 and TRBJ2-7; 11 nucleotides agree with TRBD2. The CDR3 contains 13 residues. Germline V gene lookup returns CDR1 PRHDT and CDR2 FYEKMQ (reference sequence). The CDR3 DNA is TGTGCCAGCAGCTTAGTAGCGGGAGGGCCCTCGAACTTC. This translates into CASSLVAGGPSNF.